Shown below are 14 T cell receptor beta chains from a single sample sequenced in a study of cytomegalovirus exposure and HLA in healthy donors. Both 60 Vbeta primers and 13 Jbeta primers went into the PCR. The data were produced by immunoSEQ multiplex PCR, yet TCRdb's version contains in-frame clones alone and is incomplete. Its table lists about 160,000 clones. Source material: PBMCs. Receptors were obtained from a woman aged 55-75 years in good health and CMV-seronegative.

The rearrangement joins TRBV12-5 to TRBJ2-2; 9 bases agree with TRBD1. CDR3 length: 15 amino acids. V shed 6 bases, J shed 5 bases, and the junction held 7 bases outside the gene matches. Germline lookup yields CDR1 LGHNT and CDR2 FRNRAP. Here the CDR3 reads CASGLGQGRTGELFF. Here the CDR3 DNA reads TGTGCTAGTGGACTCGGACAGGGGCGTACCGGGGAGCTGTTTTTT.

The chain recombines TRBV27 with TRBJ2-7; TRBD2 might be the D (6 bases). Looked up from germline, CDR1 is MNHEY and CDR2 is SMNVEV (reference sequence). The CDR3 is 15 residues long. V was pared by 7 bases and J by 3 bases, with 19 bases between. The CDR3: CASTTPGTPRYEQYF. CDR3 in DNA: TGTGCCAGCACCACCCCCGGGACTCCCCGCTACGAGCAGTACTTC.

The chain employs TRBV20-1 and TRBJ1-2; the D is unclear. The CDR3 loop spans 11 amino acids. Germline assignment: CDR1 DFQATT and CDR2 SNEGSKA (reference sequence). The V end was cut by 0 bases, the J end by 5 bases, with 4 bases between. This CDR3 is CSARDPYGYTF. CDR3 sequence (DNA): TGCAGTGCTAGAGACCCTTATGGCTACACCTTC.

This CDR3 reads CASSFSILDQPQHF. Here the CDR3 DNA reads TGTGCCAGCAGTTTTAGCATTCTCGATCAGCCCCAGCATTTT. The V call is TRBV27, the J call TRBJ1-5; D is uncertain. V lost 3 bases and J lost 5, with 11 bases in between. In germline, CDR1 is MNHEY, CDR2 SMNVEV (reference sequence). The CDR3 consists of 14 residues.

The V gene is TRBV7-8, the J gene TRBJ1-1, with no clear D. The length of the CDR3 is 13 residues. CDR1 and CDR2 from the germline V gene are SGHVS and FQNEAQ. Trimming cost V 8 bases and J 10 bases, with 20 bases left between them. The CDR3 nucleotides are TGTGCCAGCCGTATCCCGGGAGATCTTGGAGCTTTCTTT. Protein product: CASRIPGDLGAFF.

The V gene is TRBV5-4, the J gene TRBJ2-1; 8 bases match TRBD2. Losses at the gene ends were 6 bases for V and 3 bases for J; bases not matched to a gene: 8. The CDR3 is 15 residues long. The germline V gene encodes CDR1 SGHNT and CDR2 YYREEE (reference sequence). CDR3 sequence (DNA): TGTGCCAGCAACCAAATCCTAGCGGGCTACAATGAGCAGTTCTTC. It yields the protein CASNQILAGYNEQFF.

The chain couples TRBV7-3 to TRBJ2-1; TRBD1 matches 9 bases. V shed 6 bases and J 7 bases; nucleotides not matched to a gene: 10. Looked up from germline, CDR1 is SGHTA and CDR2 is FQGTGA. The CDR3 runs to 15 residues. The CDR3 spells CASRMTGGVRNEQFF. Written as DNA, the CDR3 is TGTGCCAGCAGGATGACAGGGGGAGTTCGGAATGAGCAGTTCTTC.

The chain is built from TRBV10-3 and TRBJ1-5; TRBD1 matches 8 bases. V gave up 1 base and J gave up 2 bases; unmatched junction bases: 1. This CDR3 has 15 residues. Germline V gene sequence: CDR1 ENHRY, CDR2 SYGVKD. DNA for the CDR3: TGTGCCATCAGTGAGTTGACAGGGGGCAATCAGCCCCAGCATTTT. Translation gives CAISELTGGNQPQHF.

V usage is TRBV5-6 and J usage is TRBJ2-2; 11 positions agree with TRBD2. CDR1 SGHDT and CDR2 YYEEEE come from the germline V gene. The V and J ends lost 0 bases and 6 bases, in that order; junction bases with no gene match: 7. There are 17 residues in the CDR3. As DNA, the CDR3 is TGTGCCAGCAGCTTGGCCGTGGTAGCGGGAGGGGCCGGGGAGCTGTTTTTT. Its protein product is CASSLAVVAGGAGELFF. The full variable domain, in which reference TRBV5-6 and TRBJ2-2 provide the parts outside the CDR3, is DAGVTQSPTHLIKTRGQQVTLRCSPKSGHDTVSWYQQALGQGPQFIFQYYEEEERQRGNFPDRFSGHQFPNYSSELNVNALLLGDSALYLCASSLAVVAGGAGELFFGEGSRLTVL.

The chain links TRBV15 to TRBJ1-5, with D maybe TRBD1 (5 bases). The germline V gene has CDR1 LNHNV and CDR2 YYDKDF (reference sequence). There are 15 residues in the CDR3. V shed 3 bases and J shed 15 bases, with 24 bases lying between them. CDR3 sequence (DNA): TGTGCCACCAGCAGGGATAGCCTCAGGGTACAATCCTTGCATTTT. Translation: CATSRDSLRVQSLHF.

The chain links TRBV4-2 to TRBJ2-1, with TRBD2 matching over 13 bases. The trim removed 3 bases at V and 3 bases at J, leaving 5 bases unmatched. Germline CDR1 is LGHNA and CDR2 is YNFKEQ. The CDR3 has 17 amino acids. The CDR3 DNA reads TGTGCCAGCAGCCAGAGGGGGACTAGCGGGATCTACAATGAGCAGTTCTTC. This translates into CASSQRGTSGIYNEQFF.

The genes are TRBV4-1 and TRBJ2-7; 8 nucleotides line up with TRBD1. The CDR3 consists of 15 residues. V shed 1 base, J shed 5 bases, and the junction held 7 bases outside the gene matches. Per the germline V gene, CDR1 is MGHRA and CDR2 is YSYEKL. The CDR3 sequence: CASSQVGTGIDEQYF. CDR3 sequence (DNA): TGCGCCAGCAGCCAAGTGGGGACAGGTATCGACGAGCAGTACTTC.

The rearrangement joins TRBV18 to TRBJ1-1, with 11 bases that match TRBD1. CDR1 is KGHSH, CDR2 LQKENI, per germline. The V gene end was trimmed by 4 bases and the J gene end by 2 bases; junction bases not matched to a gene: 3. CDR3 length: 15 residues. DNA for the CDR3: TGTGCCAGCTCACTGAGGACAGGGGGCAACACTGAAGCTTTCTTT. This gives the protein CASSLRTGGNTEAFF.

The CDR3 protein is CASSRTSGSQVYEQYF. The CDR3 DNA follows: TGCGCCAGCAGCCGGACTAGCGGGAGCCAGGTCTACGAGCAGTACTTC. J is TRBJ2-5 and V is TRBV5-1; 13 nucleotides match TRBD2. The DNA end is more similar to TRBJ2-7, so the J call may be wrong. CDR3 size: 16 residues. Germline V lookup: CDR1 SGHRS, CDR2 YFSETQ.